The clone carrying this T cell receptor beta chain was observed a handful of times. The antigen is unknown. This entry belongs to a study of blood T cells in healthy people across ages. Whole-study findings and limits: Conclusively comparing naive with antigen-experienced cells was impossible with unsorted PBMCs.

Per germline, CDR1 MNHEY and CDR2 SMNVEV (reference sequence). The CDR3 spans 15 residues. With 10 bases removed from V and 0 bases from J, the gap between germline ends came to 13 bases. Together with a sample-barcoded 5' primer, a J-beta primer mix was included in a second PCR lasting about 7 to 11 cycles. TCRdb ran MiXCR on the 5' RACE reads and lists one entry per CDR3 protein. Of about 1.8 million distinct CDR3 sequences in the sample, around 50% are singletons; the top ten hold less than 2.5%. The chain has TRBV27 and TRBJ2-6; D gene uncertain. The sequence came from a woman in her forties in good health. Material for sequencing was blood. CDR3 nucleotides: TGTGCCACCTCCTCGGGTCTCTCTGGGGCCAACGTCCTGACTTTC. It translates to CATSSGLSGANVLTF. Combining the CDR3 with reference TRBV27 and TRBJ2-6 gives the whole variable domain EAQVTQNPRYLITVTGKKLTVTCSQNMNHEYMSWYRQDPGLGLRQIYYSMNVEVTDKGDVPEGYKVSRKEKRNFPLILESPSPNQTSLYFCATSSGLSGANVLTFGAGSRLTVL.